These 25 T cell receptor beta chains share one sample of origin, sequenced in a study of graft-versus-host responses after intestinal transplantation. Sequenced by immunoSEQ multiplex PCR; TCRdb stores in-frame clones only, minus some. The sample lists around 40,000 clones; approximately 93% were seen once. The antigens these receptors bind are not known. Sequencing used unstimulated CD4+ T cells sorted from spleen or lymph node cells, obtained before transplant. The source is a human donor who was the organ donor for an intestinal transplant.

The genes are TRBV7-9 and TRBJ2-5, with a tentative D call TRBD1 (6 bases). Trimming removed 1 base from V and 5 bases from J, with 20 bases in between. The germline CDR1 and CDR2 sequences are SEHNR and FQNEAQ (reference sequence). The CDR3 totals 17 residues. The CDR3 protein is CASSLEFSVQGQETQYF. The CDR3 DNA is TGTGCCAGCAGCTTAGAGTTTTCTGTGCAGGGGCAGGAGACCCAGTACTTC. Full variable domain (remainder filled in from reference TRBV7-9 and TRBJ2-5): DTGVSQNPRHKITKRGQNVTFRCDPISEHNRLYWYRQTLGQGPEFLTYFQNEAQLEKSRLLSDRFSAERPKGSFSTLEIQRTEQGDSAMYLCASSLEFSVQGQETQYFGPGTRLLVL.

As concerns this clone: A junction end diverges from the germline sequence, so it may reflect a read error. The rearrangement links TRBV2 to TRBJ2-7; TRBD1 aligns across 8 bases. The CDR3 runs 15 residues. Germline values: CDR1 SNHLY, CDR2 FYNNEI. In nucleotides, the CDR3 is TGTGCCAGCAAGATAGGACAGGGAAGCTTCTACGAGCAGTACTTT. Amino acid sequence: CASKIGQGSFYEQYF.

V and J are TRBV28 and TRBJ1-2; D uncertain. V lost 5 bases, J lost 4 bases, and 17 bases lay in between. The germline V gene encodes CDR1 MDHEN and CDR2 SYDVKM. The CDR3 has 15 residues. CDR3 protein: CASSPTDPWGYGYTF. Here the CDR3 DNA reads TGTGCCAGCAGTCCAACAGACCCCTGGGGCTATGGCTACACCTTC.

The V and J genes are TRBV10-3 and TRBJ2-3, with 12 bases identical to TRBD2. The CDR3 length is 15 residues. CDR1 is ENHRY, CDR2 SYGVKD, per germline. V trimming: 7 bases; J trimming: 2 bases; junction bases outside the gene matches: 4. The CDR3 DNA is TGTGCCATCAAGGGGACTAGCGGGTACACAGATACGCAGTATTTT. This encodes CAIKGTSGYTDTQYF.

The CDR3 reads CASSLEAGRGGPYEQYF. The CDR3 DNA reads TGTGCCAGCAGCTTGGAGGCGGGGCGGGGGGGCCCTTACGAGCAGTACTTC. V is TRBV7-2 and J is TRBJ2-7; 9 bases map to TRBD2. The trim removed 3 bases at V and 4 bases at J, leaving 13 bases unmatched. The CDR3 loop spans 17 amino acids. Germline loops: CDR1 SGHTA, CDR2 FQGNSA.

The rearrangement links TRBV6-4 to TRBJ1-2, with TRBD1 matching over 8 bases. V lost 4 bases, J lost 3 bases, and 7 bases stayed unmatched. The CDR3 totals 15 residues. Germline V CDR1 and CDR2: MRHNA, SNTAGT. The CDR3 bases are TGTGCCAGCAGTGCCCGGACAGGGCAGTACTATGGCTACACCTTC. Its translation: CASSARTGQYYGYTF.

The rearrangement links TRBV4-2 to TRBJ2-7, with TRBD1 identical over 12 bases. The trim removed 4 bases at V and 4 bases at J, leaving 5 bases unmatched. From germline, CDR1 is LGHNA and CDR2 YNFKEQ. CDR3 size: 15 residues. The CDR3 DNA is TGTGCCAGCAGCCGACCGGGACAGGGGGCGTACGAGCAGTACTTC. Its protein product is CASSRPGQGAYEQYF.

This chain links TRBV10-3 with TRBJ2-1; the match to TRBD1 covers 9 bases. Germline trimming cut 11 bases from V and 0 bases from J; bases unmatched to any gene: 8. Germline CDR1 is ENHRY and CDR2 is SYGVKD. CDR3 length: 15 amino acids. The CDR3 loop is CAGAPGQGSYNEQFF. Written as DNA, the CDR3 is TGTGCCGGAGCACCGGGACAGGGCTCCTACAATGAGCAGTTCTTC.

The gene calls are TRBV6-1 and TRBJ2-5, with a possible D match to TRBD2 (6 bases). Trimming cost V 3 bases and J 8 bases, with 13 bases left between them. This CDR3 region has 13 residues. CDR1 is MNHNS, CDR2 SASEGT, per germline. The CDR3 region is CASSEEGRGTQYF. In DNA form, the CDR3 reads TGTGCCAGCAGTGAGGAGGGCCGGGGAACCCAGTACTTC.

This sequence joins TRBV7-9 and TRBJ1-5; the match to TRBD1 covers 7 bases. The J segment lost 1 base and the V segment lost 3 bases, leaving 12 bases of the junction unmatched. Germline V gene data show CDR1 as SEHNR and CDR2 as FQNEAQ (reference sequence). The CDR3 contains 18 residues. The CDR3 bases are TGTGCCAGCAGCTTTATAAAACCGGGACAGAAAAGCAATCAGCCCCAGCATTTT. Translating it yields CASSFIKPGQKSNQPQHF.

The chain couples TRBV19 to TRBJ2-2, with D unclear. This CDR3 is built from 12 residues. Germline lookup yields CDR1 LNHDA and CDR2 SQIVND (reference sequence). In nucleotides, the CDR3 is TGTGGATGTTCGGGCGGCACCGGGGAGCTGTTTTTT. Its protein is CGCSGGTGELFF.

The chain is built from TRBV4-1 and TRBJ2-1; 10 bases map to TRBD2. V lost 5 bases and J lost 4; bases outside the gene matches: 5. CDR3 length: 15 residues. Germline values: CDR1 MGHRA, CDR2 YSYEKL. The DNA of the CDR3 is TGCGCCAGCAGCATCACTAGCGGGGTTTACAATGAGCAGTTCTTC. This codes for CASSITSGVYNEQFF.

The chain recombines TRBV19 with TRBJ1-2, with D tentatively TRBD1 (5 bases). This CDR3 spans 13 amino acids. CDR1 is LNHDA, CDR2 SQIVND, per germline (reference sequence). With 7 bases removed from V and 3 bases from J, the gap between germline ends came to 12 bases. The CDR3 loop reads CASMGLEYYGYTF. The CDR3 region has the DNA TGTGCCAGTATGGGGCTGGAATACTATGGCTACACCTTC.

This CDR3 reads CASSWREGIPSGYTF. The CDR3 bases are TGTGCCAGCAGCTGGCGTGAAGGGATTCCCTCTGGCTACACCTTC. The V and J genes are TRBV2 and TRBJ1-2; D remains ambiguous. The V end lost 6 bases, the J end lost 7 bases, and 21 bases lay between the germline ends. The length of the CDR3 is 15 residues. In germline, CDR1 is SNHLY, CDR2 FYNNEI.

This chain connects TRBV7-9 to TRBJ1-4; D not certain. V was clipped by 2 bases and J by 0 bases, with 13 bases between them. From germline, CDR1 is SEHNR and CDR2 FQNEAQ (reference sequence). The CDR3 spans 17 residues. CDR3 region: CASSLRRQPTTNEKLFF. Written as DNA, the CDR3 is TGTGCCAGCAGCTTACGCCGGCAACCTACAACTAATGAAAAACTGTTTTTT.

CDR3 loop: CASRLSGGFGGETQYF. In DNA, the CDR3 is TGTGCCAGCAGACTTAGCGGGGGGTTTGGTGGGGAGACCCAGTACTTC. The chain joins TRBV7-2 to TRBJ2-5; 10 bases are shared with TRBD2. CDR3 size: 16 residues. CDR1 is SGHTA, CDR2 FQGNSA, per germline. The ends lost 6 bases at V and 5 bases at J; junction bases unmatched: 12.

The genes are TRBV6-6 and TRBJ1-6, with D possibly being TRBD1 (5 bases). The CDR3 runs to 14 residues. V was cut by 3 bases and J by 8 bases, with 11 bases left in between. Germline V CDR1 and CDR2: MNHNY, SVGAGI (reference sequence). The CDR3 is CASSYQGKDSPLHF. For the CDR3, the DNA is TGTGCCAGCAGTTATCAGGGCAAGGATTCACCCCTCCACTTT.

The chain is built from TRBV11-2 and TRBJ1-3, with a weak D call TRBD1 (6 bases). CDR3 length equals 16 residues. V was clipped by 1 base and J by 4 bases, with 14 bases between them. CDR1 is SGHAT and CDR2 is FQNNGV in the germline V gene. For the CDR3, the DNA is TGTGCCAGCAGCTTAGCTGGGGGCTTGCAAGGAAACACCATATATTTT. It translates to CASSLAGGLQGNTIYF.

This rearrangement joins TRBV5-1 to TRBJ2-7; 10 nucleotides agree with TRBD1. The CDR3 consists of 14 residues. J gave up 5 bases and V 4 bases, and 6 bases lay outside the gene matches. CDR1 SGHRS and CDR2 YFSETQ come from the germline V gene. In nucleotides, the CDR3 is TGCGCCAGCAGCGAGGGACAGGGGATCGACGAGCAGTACTTC. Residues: CASSEGQGIDEQYF.

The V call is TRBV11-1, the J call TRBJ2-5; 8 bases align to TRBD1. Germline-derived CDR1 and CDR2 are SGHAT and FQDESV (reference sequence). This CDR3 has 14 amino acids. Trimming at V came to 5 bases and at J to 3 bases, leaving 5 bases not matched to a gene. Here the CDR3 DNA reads TGTGCCAGCAGCCGACAGGGGATCAAAGAGACCCAGTACTTC. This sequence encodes CASSRQGIKETQYF.

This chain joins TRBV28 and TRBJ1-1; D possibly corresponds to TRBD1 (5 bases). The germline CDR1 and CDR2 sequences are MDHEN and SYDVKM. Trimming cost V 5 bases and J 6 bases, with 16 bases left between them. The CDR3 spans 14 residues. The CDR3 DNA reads TGTGCCAGCAGTCCCCTCAAAGGGGTCCCTGAAGCTTTCTTT. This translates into CASSPLKGVPEAFF.

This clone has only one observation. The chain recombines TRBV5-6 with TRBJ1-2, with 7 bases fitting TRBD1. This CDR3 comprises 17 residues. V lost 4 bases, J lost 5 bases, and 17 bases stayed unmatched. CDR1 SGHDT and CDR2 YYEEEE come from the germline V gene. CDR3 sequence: CASSLRDRTHLIYGYTF. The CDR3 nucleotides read TGTGCCAGCAGCCTCCGGGACAGAACCCATTTGATATATGGCTACACCTTC.

The CDR3 protein is CSGRKGTEAFF. The CDR3 region has the DNA TGCAGTGGGAGGAAGGGGACTGAAGCTTTCTTT. The V gene is TRBV20-1, the J gene TRBJ1-1; possibly TRBD1 for D (5 bases). This CDR3 is 11 amino acids long. Looked up from germline, CDR1 is DFQATT and CDR2 is SNEGSKA (reference sequence). V dropped 7 bases and J dropped 5 bases, with 11 bases sitting between them.

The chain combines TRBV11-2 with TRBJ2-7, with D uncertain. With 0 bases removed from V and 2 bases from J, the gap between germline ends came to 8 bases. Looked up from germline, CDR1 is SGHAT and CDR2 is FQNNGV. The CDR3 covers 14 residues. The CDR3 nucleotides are TGTGCCAGCAGCTTAGATCGGGTCGCCTACGAGCAGTACTTC. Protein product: CASSLDRVAYEQYF.

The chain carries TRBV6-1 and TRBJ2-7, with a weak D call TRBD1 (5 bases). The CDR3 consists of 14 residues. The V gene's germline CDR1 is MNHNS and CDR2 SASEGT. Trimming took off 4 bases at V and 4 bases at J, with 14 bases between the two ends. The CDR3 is CASSGNPRVYEQYF. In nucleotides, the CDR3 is TGTGCCAGCAGTGGAAACCCCAGGGTTTACGAGCAGTACTTC.